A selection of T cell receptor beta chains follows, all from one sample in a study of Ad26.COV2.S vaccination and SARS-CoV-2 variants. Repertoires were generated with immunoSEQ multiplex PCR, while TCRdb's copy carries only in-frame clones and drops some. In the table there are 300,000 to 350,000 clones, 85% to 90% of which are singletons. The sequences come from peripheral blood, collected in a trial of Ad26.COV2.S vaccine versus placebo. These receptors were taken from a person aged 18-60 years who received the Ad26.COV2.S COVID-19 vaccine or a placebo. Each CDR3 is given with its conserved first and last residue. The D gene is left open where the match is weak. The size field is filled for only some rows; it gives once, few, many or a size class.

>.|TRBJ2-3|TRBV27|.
TGTGCCAGCAGGCCGACTCGGGAAGGGTCGCAGTATTTT
CASRPTREGSQYF
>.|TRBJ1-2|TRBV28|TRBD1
TGTGCCAGCAGTTTAAGGGGAACAGGGGGCGGAGATGGCTACACCTTC
CASSLRGTGGGDGYTF
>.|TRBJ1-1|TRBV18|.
TGTGCCAGCTCACTTATCGACACGGGGAATGAAGCTTTCTTT
CASSLIDTGNEAFF
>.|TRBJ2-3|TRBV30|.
TGTGCCTGGGGGAGGGGGACGGACCCTAGCACAGATACGCAGTATTTT
CAWGRGTDPSTDTQYF
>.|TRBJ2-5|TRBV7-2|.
TGTGCCAGCAGCCGTAGCGGAGCTAGAGAGACCCAGTACTTC
CASSRSGARETQYF
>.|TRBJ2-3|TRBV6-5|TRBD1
TGTGCCAGCAGTTACTCGAACAGGGGAAGAGATACGCAGTATTTT
CASSYSNRGRDTQYF
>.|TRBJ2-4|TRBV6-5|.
TGTGCCACCGCCCGGGACGGTGCCAAAAACATTCAGTACTTC
CATARDGAKNIQYF
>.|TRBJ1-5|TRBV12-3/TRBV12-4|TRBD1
TGTGCCAGCAGAGAGACAGGGGGACAGCCCCAGCATTTT
CASRETGGQPQHF
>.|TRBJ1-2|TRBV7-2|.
TGTGCCAGCAGCTTATCGTTAAGCTATGGCTACACCTTC
CASSLSLSYGYTF
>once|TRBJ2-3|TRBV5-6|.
TGTGCCAGCAGCTTGGTACTACCCACAGATACGCAGTATTTT
CASSLVLPTDTQYF
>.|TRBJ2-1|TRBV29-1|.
TGCAGCGTTGAATGGCTCGGCATTAGCTCCTACAATGAGCAGTTCTTC
CSVEWLGISSYNEQFF
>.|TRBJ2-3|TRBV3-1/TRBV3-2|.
TGTGCCAGCAGCCCAACCAACGGGGTGGATACGCAGTATTTT
CASSPTNGVDTQYF
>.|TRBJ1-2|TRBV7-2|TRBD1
TGTGCCAGCAGCCTTAACCAGGGGGAGCCTTATGGCTACACCTTC
CASSLNQGEPYGYTF
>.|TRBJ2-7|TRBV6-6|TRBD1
TGTGCCAGCAGTTACGGGACAGGCTACTACGAGCAGTACTTC
CASSYGTGYYEQYF
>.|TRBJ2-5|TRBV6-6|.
TGTGCCAGCACCTGGAGGCAAGAGACCCAGTACTTC
CASTWRQETQYF